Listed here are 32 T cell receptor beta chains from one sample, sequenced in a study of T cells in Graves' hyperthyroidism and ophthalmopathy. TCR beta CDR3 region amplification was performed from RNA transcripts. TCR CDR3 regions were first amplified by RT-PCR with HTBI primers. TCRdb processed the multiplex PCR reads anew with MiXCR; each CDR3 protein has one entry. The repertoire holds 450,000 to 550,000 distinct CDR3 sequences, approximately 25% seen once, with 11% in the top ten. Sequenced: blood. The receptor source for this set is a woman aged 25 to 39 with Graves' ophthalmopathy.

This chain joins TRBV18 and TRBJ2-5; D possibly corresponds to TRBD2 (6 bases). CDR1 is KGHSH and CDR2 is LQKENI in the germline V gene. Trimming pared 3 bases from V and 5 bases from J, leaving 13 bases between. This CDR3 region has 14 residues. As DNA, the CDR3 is TGTGCCAGCTCACCTCCTACTAGCCGGGAGACCCAGTACTTC. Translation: CASSPPTSRETQYF.

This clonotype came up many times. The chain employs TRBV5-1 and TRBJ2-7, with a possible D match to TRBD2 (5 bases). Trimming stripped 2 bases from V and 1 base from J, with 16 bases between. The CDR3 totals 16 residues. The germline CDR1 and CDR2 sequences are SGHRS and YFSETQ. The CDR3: CASSFPAGVASYEQYF. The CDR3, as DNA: TGCGCCAGCAGCTTCCCGGCCGGGGTAGCATCCTACGAGCAGTACTTC.

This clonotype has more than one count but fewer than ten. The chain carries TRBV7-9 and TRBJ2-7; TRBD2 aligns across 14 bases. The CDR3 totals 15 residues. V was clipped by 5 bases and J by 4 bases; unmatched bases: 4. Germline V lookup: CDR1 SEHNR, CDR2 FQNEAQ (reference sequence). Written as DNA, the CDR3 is TGTGCCAGCAGCCAAGGGACTAGCGGGAGTTACGAGCAGTACTTC. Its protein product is CASSQGTSGSYEQYF.

This CDR3 reads CASSFWAGETQYF. The CDR3 coding sequence is TGTGCCAGCAGCTTCTGGGCCGGGGAGACCCAGTACTTC. This chain connects TRBV13 to TRBJ2-5; D is uncertain. Trimming removed 3 bases from V and 5 bases from J, with 10 bases in between. In germline, CDR1 is PRHDT, CDR2 FYEKMQ (reference sequence). This CDR3 has 13 residues.

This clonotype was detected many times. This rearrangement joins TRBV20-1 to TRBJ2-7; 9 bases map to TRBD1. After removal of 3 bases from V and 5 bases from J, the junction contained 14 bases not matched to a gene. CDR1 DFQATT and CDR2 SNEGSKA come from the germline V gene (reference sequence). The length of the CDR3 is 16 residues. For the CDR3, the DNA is TGCAGTGCTAGGGGGGCGGACAGGGGAGGGAAAAACGAGCAGTACTTC. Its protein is CSARGADRGGKNEQYF.

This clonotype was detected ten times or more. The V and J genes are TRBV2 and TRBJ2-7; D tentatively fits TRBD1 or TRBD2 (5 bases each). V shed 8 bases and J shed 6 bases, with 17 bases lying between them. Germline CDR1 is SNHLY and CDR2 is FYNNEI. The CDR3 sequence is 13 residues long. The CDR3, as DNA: TGTGCCAGCGGCGGGCAGGGAACGGGCGAGCAGTACTTC. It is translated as CASGGQGTGEQYF.

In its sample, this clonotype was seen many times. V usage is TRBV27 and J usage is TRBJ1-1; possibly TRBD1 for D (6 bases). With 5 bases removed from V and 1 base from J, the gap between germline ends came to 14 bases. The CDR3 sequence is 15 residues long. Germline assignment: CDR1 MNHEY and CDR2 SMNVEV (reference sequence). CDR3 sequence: CASSIGQPGNTEAFF. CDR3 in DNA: TGTGCCAGCAGTATAGGACAGCCTGGGAACACTGAAGCTTTCTTT.

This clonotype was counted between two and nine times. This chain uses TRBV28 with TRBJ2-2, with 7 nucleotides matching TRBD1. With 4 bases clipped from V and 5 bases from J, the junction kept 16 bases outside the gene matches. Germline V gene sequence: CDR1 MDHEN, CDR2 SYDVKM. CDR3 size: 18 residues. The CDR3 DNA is TGTGCCAGCAGTTATGTGAAGCCGCAGGGGGTTGGTACCGGGGAGCTGTTTTTT. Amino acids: CASSYVKPQGVGTGELFF.

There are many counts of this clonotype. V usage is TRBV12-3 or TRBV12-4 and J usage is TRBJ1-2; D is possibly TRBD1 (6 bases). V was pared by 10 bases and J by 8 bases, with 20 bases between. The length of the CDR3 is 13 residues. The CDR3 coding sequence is TGTGCCACCTCAGGCGTACAGGGTTTAGGCTACACCTTC. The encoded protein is CATSGVQGLGYTF.

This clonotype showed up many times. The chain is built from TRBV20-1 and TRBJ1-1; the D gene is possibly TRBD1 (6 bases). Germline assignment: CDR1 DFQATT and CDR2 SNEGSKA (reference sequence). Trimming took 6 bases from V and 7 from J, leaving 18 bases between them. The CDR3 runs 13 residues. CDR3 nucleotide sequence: TGCAGTGCGCCTCCGGGACACCTCTATGAAGCTTTCTTT. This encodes CSAPPGHLYEAFF.

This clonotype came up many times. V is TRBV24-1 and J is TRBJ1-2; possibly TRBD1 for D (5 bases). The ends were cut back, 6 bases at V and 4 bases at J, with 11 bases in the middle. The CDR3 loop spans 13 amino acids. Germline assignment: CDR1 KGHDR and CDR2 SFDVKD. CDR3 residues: CATSKDGAYGYTF. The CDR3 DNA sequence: TGTGCCACCAGTAAGGACGGGGCCTATGGCTACACCTTC.

The CDR3 DNA sequence: TGCGCCAGCAGCTTGGAAGGACAGGGAACTCAGCCCCAGCATTTT. This gives the protein CASSLEGQGTQPQHF. The chain couples TRBV5-1 to TRBJ1-5, with 8 bases fitting TRBD1. V was pared by 0 bases and J by 6 bases, with 5 bases of the junction left unmatched. The V gene's germline CDR1 is SGHRS and CDR2 YFSETQ. The CDR3 contains 15 residues.

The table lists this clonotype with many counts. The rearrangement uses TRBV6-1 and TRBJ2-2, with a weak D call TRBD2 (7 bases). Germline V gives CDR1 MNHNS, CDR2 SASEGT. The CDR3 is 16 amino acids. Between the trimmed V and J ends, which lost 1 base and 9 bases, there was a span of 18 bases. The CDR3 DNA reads TGTGCCAGCAGTGAAGGCGGCGGGGGCGCGATCAGGGAGCTGTTTTTT. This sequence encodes CASSEGGGGAIRELFF.

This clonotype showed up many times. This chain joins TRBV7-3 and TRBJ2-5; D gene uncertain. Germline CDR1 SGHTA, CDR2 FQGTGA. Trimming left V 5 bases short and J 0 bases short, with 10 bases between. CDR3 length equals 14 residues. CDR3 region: CASSRTGNQETQYF. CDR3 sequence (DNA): TGTGCCAGCAGCAGAACTGGGAACCAAGAGACCCAGTACTTC.

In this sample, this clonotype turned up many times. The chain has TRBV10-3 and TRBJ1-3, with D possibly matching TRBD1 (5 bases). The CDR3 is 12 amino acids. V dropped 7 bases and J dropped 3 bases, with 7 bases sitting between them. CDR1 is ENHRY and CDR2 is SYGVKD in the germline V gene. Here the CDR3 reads CAITDSGNTIYF. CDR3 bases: TGTGCCATCACAGACAGTGGAAACACCATATATTTT.

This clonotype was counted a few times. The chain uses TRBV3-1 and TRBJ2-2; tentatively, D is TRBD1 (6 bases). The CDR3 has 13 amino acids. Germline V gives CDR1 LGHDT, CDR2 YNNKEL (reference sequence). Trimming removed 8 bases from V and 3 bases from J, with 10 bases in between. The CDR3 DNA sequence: TGTGCCAGCGGACAGAGAGACACCGGGGAGCTGTTTTTT. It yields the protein CASGQRDTGELFF.

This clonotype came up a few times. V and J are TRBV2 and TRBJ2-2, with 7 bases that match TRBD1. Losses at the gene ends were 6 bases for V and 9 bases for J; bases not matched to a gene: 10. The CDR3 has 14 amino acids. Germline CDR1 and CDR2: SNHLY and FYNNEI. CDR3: CASRTGQLLWELFF. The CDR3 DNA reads TGTGCCAGCAGGACGGGACAGCTCCTGTGGGAGCTGTTTTTT.

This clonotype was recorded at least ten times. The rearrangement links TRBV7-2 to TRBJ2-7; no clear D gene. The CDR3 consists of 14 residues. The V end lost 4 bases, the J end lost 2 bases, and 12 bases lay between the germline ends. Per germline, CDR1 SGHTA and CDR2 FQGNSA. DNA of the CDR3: TGTGCCAGCAGCTACCATTCCAGTACCTACGAGCAGTACTTC. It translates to CASSYHSSTYEQYF.

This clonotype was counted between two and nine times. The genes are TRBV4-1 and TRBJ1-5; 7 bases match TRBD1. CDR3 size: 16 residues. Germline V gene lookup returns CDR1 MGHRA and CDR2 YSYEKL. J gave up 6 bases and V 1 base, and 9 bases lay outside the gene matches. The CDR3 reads CASSQVGGLGSQPQHF. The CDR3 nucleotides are TGCGCCAGCAGCCAAGTAGGGGGCCTTGGTAGTCAGCCCCAGCATTTT.

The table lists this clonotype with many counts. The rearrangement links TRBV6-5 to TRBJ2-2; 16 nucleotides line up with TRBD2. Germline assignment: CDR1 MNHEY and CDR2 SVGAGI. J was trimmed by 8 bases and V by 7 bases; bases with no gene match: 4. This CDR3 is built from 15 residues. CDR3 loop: CASTGTSGGGGELFF. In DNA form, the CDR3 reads TGTGCCAGCACCGGGACTAGCGGGGGGGGTGGGGAGCTGTTTTTT.

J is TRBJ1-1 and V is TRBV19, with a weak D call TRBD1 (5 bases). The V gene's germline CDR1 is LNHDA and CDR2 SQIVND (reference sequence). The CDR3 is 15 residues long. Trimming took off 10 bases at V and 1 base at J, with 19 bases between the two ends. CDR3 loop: CATTTSGNGNTEAFF. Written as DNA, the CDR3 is TGTGCCACTACGACGTCAGGGAACGGGAACACTGAAGCTTTCTTT.

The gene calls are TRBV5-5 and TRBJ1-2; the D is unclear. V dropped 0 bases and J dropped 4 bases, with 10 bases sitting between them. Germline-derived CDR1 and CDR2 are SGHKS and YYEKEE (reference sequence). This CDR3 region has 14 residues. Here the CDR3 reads CASSLGPGLYGYTF. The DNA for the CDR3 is TGTGCCAGCAGCTTGGGTCCGGGCCTCTATGGCTACACCTTC. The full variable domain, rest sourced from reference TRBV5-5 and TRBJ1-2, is DAGVTQSPTHLIKTRGQQVTLRCSPISGHKSVSWYQQVLGQGPQFIFQYYEKEERGRGNFPDRFSARQFPNYSSELNVNALLLGDSALYLCASSLGPGLYGYTFGSGTRLTVV.

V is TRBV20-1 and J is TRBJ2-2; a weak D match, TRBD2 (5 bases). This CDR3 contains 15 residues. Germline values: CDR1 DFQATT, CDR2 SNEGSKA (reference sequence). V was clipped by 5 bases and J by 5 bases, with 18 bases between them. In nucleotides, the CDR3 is TGCAGTGCTTTACGCCGGGATGAGGGAACCGGGGAGCTGTTTTTT. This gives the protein CSALRRDEGTGELFF.

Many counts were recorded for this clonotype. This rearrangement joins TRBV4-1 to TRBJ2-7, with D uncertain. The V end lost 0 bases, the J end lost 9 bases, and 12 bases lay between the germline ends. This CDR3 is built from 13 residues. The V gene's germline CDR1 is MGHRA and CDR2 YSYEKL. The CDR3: CASSQDQAGPQYF. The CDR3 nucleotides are TGCGCCAGCAGCCAAGATCAGGCAGGCCCGCAGTACTTC.

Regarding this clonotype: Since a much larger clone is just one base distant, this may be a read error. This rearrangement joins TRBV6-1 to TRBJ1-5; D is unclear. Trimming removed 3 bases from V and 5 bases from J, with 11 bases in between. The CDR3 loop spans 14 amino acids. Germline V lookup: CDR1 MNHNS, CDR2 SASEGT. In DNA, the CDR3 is TGTGCCAGCAGTGACTACAACCCCTATCAGCCCCAGCATTTT. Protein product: CASSDYNPYQPQHF.

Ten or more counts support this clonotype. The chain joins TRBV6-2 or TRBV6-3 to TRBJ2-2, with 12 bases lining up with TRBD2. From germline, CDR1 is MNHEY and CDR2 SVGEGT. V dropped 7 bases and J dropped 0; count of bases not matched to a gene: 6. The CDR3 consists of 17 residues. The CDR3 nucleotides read TGTGCCAGCACCGCGACTAGCGGGGGCCCGAACACCGGGGAGCTGTTTTTT. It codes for CASTATSGGPNTGELFF.

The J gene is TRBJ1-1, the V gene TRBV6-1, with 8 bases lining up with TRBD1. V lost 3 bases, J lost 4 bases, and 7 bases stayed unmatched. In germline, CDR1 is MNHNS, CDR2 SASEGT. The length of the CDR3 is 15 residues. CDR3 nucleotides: TGTGCCAGCAGTGATGAACAGGGGGTCTTCACTGAAGCTTTCTTT. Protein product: CASSDEQGVFTEAFF.

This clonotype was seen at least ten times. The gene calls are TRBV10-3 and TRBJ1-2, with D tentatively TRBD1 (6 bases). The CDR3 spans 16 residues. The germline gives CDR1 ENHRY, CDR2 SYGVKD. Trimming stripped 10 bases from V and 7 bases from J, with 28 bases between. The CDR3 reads CATRKINGTSGGGYTF. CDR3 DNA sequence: TGTGCCACCAGAAAGATTAACGGGACATCGGGTGGTGGCTACACCTTC.

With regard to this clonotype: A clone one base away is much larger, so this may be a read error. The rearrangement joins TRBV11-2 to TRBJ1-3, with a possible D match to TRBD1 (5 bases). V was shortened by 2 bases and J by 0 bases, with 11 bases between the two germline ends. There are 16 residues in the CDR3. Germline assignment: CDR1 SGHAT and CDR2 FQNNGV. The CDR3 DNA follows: TGTGCCAGCAGCTTACTTCGGGGACTCTCTGGAAACACCATATATTTT. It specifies CASSLLRGLSGNTIYF.

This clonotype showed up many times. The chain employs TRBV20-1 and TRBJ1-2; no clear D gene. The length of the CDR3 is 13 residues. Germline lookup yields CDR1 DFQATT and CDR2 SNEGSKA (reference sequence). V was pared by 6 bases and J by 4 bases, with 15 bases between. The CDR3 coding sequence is TGCAGTGCAGTAACCACGGCCTTCTATGGCTACACCTTC. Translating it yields CSAVTTAFYGYTF.

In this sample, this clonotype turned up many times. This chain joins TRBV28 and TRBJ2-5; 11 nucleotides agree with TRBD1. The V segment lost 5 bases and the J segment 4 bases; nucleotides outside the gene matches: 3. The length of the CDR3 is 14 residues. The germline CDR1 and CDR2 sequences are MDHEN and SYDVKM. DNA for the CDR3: TGTGCCAGCAGTCCAGGGACAGGGGGAGAGACCCAGTACTTC. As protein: CASSPGTGGETQYF.

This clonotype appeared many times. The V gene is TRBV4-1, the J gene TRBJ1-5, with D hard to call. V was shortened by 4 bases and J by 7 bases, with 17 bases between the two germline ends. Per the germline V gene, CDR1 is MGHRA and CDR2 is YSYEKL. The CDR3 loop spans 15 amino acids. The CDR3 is CASSLGRAVGQPQHF. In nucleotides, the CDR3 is TGCGCCAGCAGCCTGGGAAGGGCGGTTGGCCAGCCCCAGCATTTT.